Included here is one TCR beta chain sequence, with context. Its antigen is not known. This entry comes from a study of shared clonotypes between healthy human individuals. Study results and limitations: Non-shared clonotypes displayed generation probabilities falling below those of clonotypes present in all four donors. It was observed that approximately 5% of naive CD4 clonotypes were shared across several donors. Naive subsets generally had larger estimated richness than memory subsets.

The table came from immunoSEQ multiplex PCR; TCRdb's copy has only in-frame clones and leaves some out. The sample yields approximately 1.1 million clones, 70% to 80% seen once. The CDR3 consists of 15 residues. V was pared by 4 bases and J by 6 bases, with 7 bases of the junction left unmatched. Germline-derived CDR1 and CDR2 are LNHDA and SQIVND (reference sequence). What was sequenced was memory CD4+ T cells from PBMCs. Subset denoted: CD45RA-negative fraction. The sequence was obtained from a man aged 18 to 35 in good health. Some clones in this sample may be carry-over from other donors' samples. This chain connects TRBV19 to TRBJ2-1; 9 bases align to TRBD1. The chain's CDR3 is CASSTYRDRVNEQFF. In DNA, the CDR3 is TGTGCCAGTAGTACCTACCGGGACAGGGTCAATGAGCAGTTCTTC.